A single sample gave rise to the 25 T cell receptor beta chains below, sequenced in a study of blood T cell repertoires in COVID-19. Profiling relied on immunoSEQ multiplex PCR, and the TCRdb table lists in-frame clones only, not all of them. This table has about 270,000 clones, 75% to 90% appearing once. The sequenced material came from PBMCs or T cells enriched from blood (not recorded which). The receptors come from a woman aged 18-29 years who had recovered from COVID-19.

This sequence joins TRBV5-5 and TRBJ1-1; TRBD1 matches 11 bases. The CDR3 extends over 14 amino acids. The J segment lost 4 bases and the V segment lost 3 bases, leaving 2 bases of the junction unmatched. CDR1 and CDR2 (germline): SGHKS, YYEKEE (reference sequence). CDR3 in amino acids: CASSWDRGTTEAFF. CDR3 DNA: TGTGCCAGCAGCTGGGACAGGGGGACCACTGAAGCTTTCTTT.

The chain couples TRBV2 to TRBJ1-1, with 7 bases fitting TRBD1. J lost 5 bases, V lost 7 bases, and 10 bases had no gene match. The CDR3 spans 14 residues. The germline V gene has CDR1 SNHLY and CDR2 FYNNEI. CDR3 DNA: TGTGCCAGCACCATCCGGACAGGACCTACTGAAGCTTTCTTT. Translating gives CASTIRTGPTEAFF.

The chain has TRBV3-1 (or the pseudogene TRBV3-2) and TRBJ2-7; 9 bases match TRBD2. The CDR3 contains 15 residues. The germline V gene encodes CDR1 LGHDT and CDR2 YNNKEL (reference sequence). J was trimmed by 4 bases and V by 3 bases; bases with no gene match: 7. CDR3 sequence reads: CASSHLLAGSYEQYF. The CDR3 nucleotides read TGTGCCAGCAGCCATCTACTAGCGGGCTCATACGAGCAGTACTTC.

The chain links TRBV2 to TRBJ1-6; 8 positions agree with TRBD1. Germline V gives CDR1 SNHLY, CDR2 FYNNEI. Trimming at V came to 6 bases and at J to 7 bases, leaving 2 bases not matched to a gene. This CDR3 is built from 13 residues. CDR3 DNA: TGTGCCAGCAGCCGGGACAGGAATTCACCCCTCCACTTT. As protein: CASSRDRNSPLHF.

The rearrangement uses TRBV28 and TRBJ2-1; TRBD1 agrees at 10 bases. Losses at the gene ends were 5 bases for V and 5 bases for J; bases not matched to a gene: 6. The CDR3 loop spans 15 amino acids. Germline CDR1 and CDR2: MDHEN and SYDVKM. The CDR3 protein is CASSPTGGIDNEQFF. The CDR3 bases are TGTGCCAGCAGTCCGACAGGGGGCATCGACAATGAGCAGTTCTTC.

The rearrangement links TRBV3-1 (or the pseudogene TRBV3-2) to TRBJ1-5; D is possibly TRBD1 (5 bases). The CDR3 covers 15 residues. V dropped 0 bases and J dropped 4 bases, with 10 bases sitting between them. Per germline, CDR1 LGHDT and CDR2 YNNKEL (reference sequence). The CDR3 coding sequence is TGTGCCAGCAGCCAAGATTGGGGCTATAATCAGCCCCAGCATTTT. This translates into CASSQDWGYNQPQHF.

This chain joins TRBV5-1 and TRBJ1-1; no definite D call. Germline lookup yields CDR1 SGHRS and CDR2 YFSETQ. Between the trimmed V and J ends, which lost 1 base and 1 base, there was a span of 20 bases. The CDR3 sequence is 18 residues long. As DNA, the CDR3 is TGCGCCAGCAGCTTGTTCCATGCGGGTTGGCCGAGGAACACTGAAGCTTTCTTT. It translates to CASSLFHAGWPRNTEAFF.

This clone was picked up a small number of times. The gene calls are TRBV9 and TRBJ2-1; 13 bases agree with TRBD2. Trimming removed 4 bases from V and 8 bases from J; junction bases left unmatched: 6. The CDR3 has 15 amino acids. Germline V CDR1 and CDR2: SGDLS, YYNGEE. This CDR3 is CASSKLAGGPDEQFF. The CDR3 DNA reads TGTGCCAGCAGCAAACTAGCGGGGGGGCCGGATGAGCAGTTCTTC. Full variable domain (outside the CDR3, taken from reference TRBV9 and TRBJ2-1): DSGVTQTPKHLITATGQRVTLRCSPRSGDLSVYWYQQSLDQGLQFLIQYYNGEERAKGNILERFSAQQFPDLHSELNLSSLELGDSALYFCASSKLAGGPDEQFFGPGTRLTVL.

The V gene is TRBV27, the J gene TRBJ1-6; a weak D match, TRBD1 (6 bases). The CDR3 covers 15 residues. V was shortened by 8 bases and J by 0 bases, with 11 bases between the two germline ends. Germline assignment: CDR1 MNHEY and CDR2 SMNVEV (reference sequence). The CDR3 region is CASQDRNSYNSPLHF. The CDR3 region has the DNA TGTGCCAGCCAGGACAGAAACTCCTATAATTCACCCCTCCACTTT.

This clone was seen only once. This chain links TRBV9 with TRBJ1-5; D unresolved. CDR3 length equals 14 residues. The V end was cut by 0 bases, the J end by 0 bases, with 4 bases between. Germline V gene sequence: CDR1 SGDLS, CDR2 YYNGEE. The chain's CDR3 is CASSVGLSNQPQHF. The CDR3 DNA reads TGTGCCAGCAGCGTAGGACTTAGCAATCAGCCCCAGCATTTT.

The J gene is TRBJ1-4, the V gene TRBV3-1 (or the pseudogene TRBV3-2), with 7 bases aligning to TRBD1. The J segment lost 7 bases and the V segment lost 6 bases, leaving 8 bases of the junction unmatched. The CDR3 runs 14 residues. Germline assignment: CDR1 LGHDT and CDR2 YNNKEL (reference sequence). The CDR3: CASRPTGRGEKLFF. In DNA form, the CDR3 reads TGTGCCAGCAGACCGACAGGGCGGGGTGAAAAACTGTTTTTT.

CDR3 coding DNA: TGTGCCAGTAGTCTCCTCCGATCCGGGACAGGGGATGGTGGCTACACCTTC. It codes for CASSLLRSGTGDGGYTF. The chain couples TRBV19 to TRBJ1-2; 10 bases are a match to TRBD1. With V trimmed by 5 bases and J by 7 bases, 16 bases remained unmatched. Per the germline V gene, CDR1 is LNHDA and CDR2 is SQIVND (reference sequence). The CDR3 extends over 17 amino acids.

The chain combines TRBV4-1 with TRBJ2-3; TRBD2 matches at 7 bases. CDR3 length: 14 amino acids. The junction had 1 base not matched to a gene; V was cut back by 3 bases and J by 1 base. The germline V gene has CDR1 MGHRA and CDR2 YSYEKL. The CDR3 DNA sequence: TGCGCCAGCAGCCACGCGGGGGGCACAGATACGCAGTATTTT. Residues: CASSHAGGTDTQYF.

The chain links TRBV6-5 to TRBJ1-3; no definite D call. CDR3 length equals 14 residues. Germline V gives CDR1 MNHEY, CDR2 SVGAGI. The V end lost 4 bases, the J end lost 0 bases, and 7 bases lay between the germline ends. The CDR3 nucleotides read TGTGCCAGCAGTTCCCGGGACTCTGGAAACACCATATATTTT. It yields the protein CASSSRDSGNTIYF.

CDR3 sequence reads: CASSESAGLSYEQYF. CDR3 DNA sequence: TGCGCCAGCAGTGAGTCCGCAGGGCTCTCCTACGAGCAGTACTTC. The rearrangement links TRBV10-1 to TRBJ2-7; TRBD1 is a possible D gene (5 bases). The CDR3 is made up of 15 amino acids. V was clipped by 0 bases and J by 0 bases, with 9 bases between them. In germline, CDR1 is WNHNN, CDR2 SYGVQD (reference sequence).

The V call is TRBV6-5, the J call TRBJ1-6; D may be TRBD1 (6 bases). Per germline, CDR1 MNHEY and CDR2 SVGAGI. With 2 bases removed from V and 7 bases from J, the gap between germline ends came to 12 bases. The CDR3 is made up of 15 amino acids. CDR3 region: CASSYTQGFNSPLHF. The CDR3, as DNA: TGTGCCAGCAGTTACACACAGGGCTTCAATTCACCCCTCCACTTT.

The chain recombines TRBV5-1 with TRBJ1-1; D uncertain. The V gene's germline CDR1 is SGHRS and CDR2 YFSETQ. Trimming removed 3 bases at V and 1 base at J, with 10 bases between. The CDR3 spans 14 residues. CDR3 residues: CASSSEVKNTEAFF. CDR3 nucleotide sequence: TGCGCCAGCAGCTCGGAGGTCAAGAACACTGAAGCTTTCTTT. Drawing the rest from reference TRBV5-1 and TRBJ1-1, the complete variable domain is KAGVTQTPRYLIKTRGQQVTLSCSPISGHRSVSWYQQTPGQGLQFLFEYFSETQRNKGNFPGRFSGRQFSNSRSEMNVSTLELGDSALYLCASSSEVKNTEAFFGQGTRLTVV.

The chain links TRBV2 to TRBJ2-3, with 11 bases fitting TRBD2. Germline V lookup: CDR1 SNHLY, CDR2 FYNNEI. The CDR3 sequence is 13 residues long. The J segment lost 5 bases and the V segment lost 9 bases, leaving 4 bases of the junction unmatched. This CDR3 is CASSGGAEDTQYF. DNA for the CDR3: TGTGCCAGTAGCGGGGGGGCGGAAGATACGCAGTATTTT.

Of note for this clone: One end of the junction fails to match germline, which may point to a read error. The chain recombines TRBV5-1 with TRBJ2-3, with TRBD1 matching 10 bases. The CDR3 is 14 residues long. Germline assignment: CDR1 SGHRS and CDR2 YFSETQ. The DNA of the CDR3 is TGCGCCAGCAGGAGACAGGGGGCAATAGATGCGCAGTATTTT. Protein product: CASRRQGAIDAQYF.

The chain uses TRBV20-1 and TRBJ1-2; no clear D gene. The CDR3 has 16 amino acids. Per the germline V gene, CDR1 is DFQATT and CDR2 is SNEGSKA (reference sequence). V lost 3 bases, J lost 0 bases, and 17 bases lay in between. CDR3 bases: TGCAGTGCTAGTTGGGTCCTCAGGTTAGCTAACTATGGCTACACCTTC. Its protein product is CSASWVLRLANYGYTF.

CDR3: CASSDSGRGDTEAFF. For the CDR3, the DNA is TGTGCCAGCAGTGATAGCGGGAGGGGTGATACTGAAGCTTTCTTT. This rearrangement joins TRBV25-1 to TRBJ1-1; TRBD1 is a possible D gene (5 bases). CDR3 length equals 15 residues. V was trimmed by 3 bases and J by 5 bases, leaving 16 bases between them. From germline, CDR1 is MGHDK and CDR2 SYGVNS.

As regards this clone: The sample carries other DNA sequences with the same CDR3. The rearrangement uses TRBV6-5 and TRBJ1-6; 9 bases are shared with TRBD1. After removal of 7 bases from V and 10 bases from J, the junction contained 5 bases not matched to a gene. The CDR3 covers 13 residues. The germline gives CDR1 MNHEY, CDR2 SVGAGI. CDR3: CASTRQGDSPLHF. The CDR3, as DNA: TGTGCCAGCACAAGACAGGGGGACTCACCCCTCCACTTT.

This chain joins TRBV4-1 and TRBJ2-2; 9 positions match TRBD1. From germline, CDR1 is MGHRA and CDR2 YSYEKL. The CDR3 spans 18 residues. The J segment lost 1 base and the V segment lost 5 bases, leaving 11 bases of the junction unmatched. The CDR3 is CASSYRTGEIGNTGELFF. The CDR3 bases are TGCGCCAGCAGCTACCGGACAGGGGAAATTGGGAACACCGGGGAGCTGTTTTTT.

The rearrangement links TRBV7-9 to TRBJ1-1; a weak D match, TRBD1 (6 bases). This CDR3 is 14 amino acids long. Germline V gene lookup returns CDR1 SEHNR and CDR2 FQNEAQ (reference sequence). Trimming took off 4 bases at V and 4 bases at J, with 13 bases between the two ends. The CDR3 region is CASSWVTGGTEAFF. The CDR3 nucleotides are TGTGCCAGCAGCTGGGTGACAGGCGGCACTGAAGCTTTCTTT.

The gene calls are TRBV27 and TRBJ1-1; D is undetermined. Looked up from germline, CDR1 is MNHEY and CDR2 is SMNVEV (reference sequence). V was clipped by 0 bases and J by 1 base, with 6 bases between them. This CDR3 has 14 residues. CDR3: CASSLSAGNTEAFF. CDR3 in DNA: TGTGCCAGCAGTTTATCGGCAGGGAACACTGAAGCTTTCTTT.